The 19 T cell receptor beta chains below all came from one sample that was sequenced in a study of shared clonotypes between healthy human individuals. This table comes from immunoSEQ multiplex PCR, and its TCRdb copy is limited to in-frame clones, with some not included. The repertoire holds over a million clones, with roughly 96% as singletons. Source material: naive CD4+ T cells sorted from blood. Subset denoted: CD45RA+ positively selected. The origin of the receptors is a man younger than 45 in good health.

The CDR3 here is CASRTQQRQETQYF. The CDR3 DNA follows: TGTGCCAGCAGAACTCAACAGCGTCAAGAGACCCAGTACTTC. The chain recombines TRBV28 with TRBJ2-5, with D unresolved. Trimming took off 6 bases at V and 2 bases at J, with 13 bases between the two ends. The CDR3 is 14 amino acids. Germline-derived CDR1 and CDR2 are MDHEN and SYDVKM.

A word on this clone: Other nucleotide sequences in the sample specify the same CDR3. This chain uses TRBV9 with TRBJ2-3; D unclear. The germline CDR1 and CDR2 sequences are SGDLS and YYNGEE. V lost 0 bases to trimming and J lost 2 bases, with 4 bases between them. CDR3 length equals 13 residues. The CDR3 DNA is TGTGCCAGCAGCGTAGTGACCACAGATACGCAGTATTTT. Its protein is CASSVVTTDTQYF.

This clone was seen only once. The chain links TRBV11-2 to TRBJ2-1, with 9 positions matching TRBD2. Per the germline V gene, CDR1 is SGHAT and CDR2 is FQNNGV. J lost 4 bases, V lost 6 bases, and 13 bases had no gene match. The CDR3 consists of 17 residues. CDR3 residues: CASSIKLWTSAYNEQFF. The CDR3 nucleotides read TGTGCCAGCAGTATCAAACTTTGGACTAGCGCTTACAATGAGCAGTTCTTC.

This chain joins TRBV5-4 and TRBJ1-2; D may be TRBD1 (5 bases). V was clipped by 0 bases and J by 5 bases, with 11 bases between them. The germline V gene has CDR1 SGHNT and CDR2 YYREEE (reference sequence). The CDR3 length is 14 residues. CDR3 region: CASSLAGTFYGYTF. CDR3 bases: TGTGCCAGCAGCTTGGCCGGGACCTTTTATGGCTACACCTTC. The full variable domain, its missing parts supplied by reference TRBV5-4 and TRBJ1-2, is ETGVTQSPTHLIKTRGQQVTLRCSSQSGHNTVSWYQQALGQGPQFIFQYYREEENGRGNFPPRFSGLQFPNYSSELNVNALELDDSALYLCASSLAGTFYGYTFGSGTRLTVV.

The chain uses TRBV5-1 and TRBJ2-1, with 8 positions matching TRBD2. Germline V gene sequence: CDR1 SGHRS, CDR2 YFSETQ. V lost 8 bases and J lost 6; bases outside the gene matches: 13. CDR3 length: 15 residues. The CDR3 DNA reads TGCGCCAGATGCGGCCTGCGGGGGGTAATCAATGAGCAGTTCTTC. It encodes CARCGLRGVINEQFF.

This clone was observed once. The rearrangement links TRBV5-1 to TRBJ2-1; 13 nucleotides match TRBD2. V lost 5 bases, J lost 6 bases, and 2 bases stayed unmatched. CDR3 size: 14 residues. Germline loops: CDR1 SGHRS, CDR2 YFSETQ. The CDR3 DNA follows: TGCGCCAGCAGTCGGACTAGCGGGAGCAATGAGCAGTTCTTC. Translated: CASSRTSGSNEQFF.

CDR3: CASSRTENSYEQYF. The DNA for the CDR3 is TGTGCCAGCAGCAGGACAGAAAACTCCTACGAGCAGTACTTC. The rearrangement uses TRBV5-8 and TRBJ2-7, with TRBD1 as a possible D gene (6 bases). Germline lookup yields CDR1 SGHTS and CDR2 YDEGEE. Trimming took 4 bases from V and 0 from J, leaving 11 bases between them. The length of the CDR3 is 14 residues. Full variable domain (remainder filled in from reference TRBV5-8 and TRBJ2-7): EAGVTQSPTHLIKTRGQQATLRCSPISGHTSVYWYQQALGLGLQFLLWYDEGEERNRGNFPPRFSGRQFPNYSSELNVNALELEDSALYLCASSRTENSYEQYFGPGTRLTVT.

The J gene is TRBJ1-1, the V gene TRBV5-1, with D hard to call. Trimming removed 3 bases at V and 5 bases at J, with 17 bases between. Germline values: CDR1 SGHRS, CDR2 YFSETQ. The CDR3 sequence is 15 residues long. As DNA, the CDR3 is TGCGCCAGCAGCTCGTACGACGCTCTGAGAACTGAAGCTTTCTTT. Translated: CASSSYDALRTEAFF.

This chain uses TRBV15 with TRBJ2-1; the D gene is possibly TRBD2 (5 bases). Trimming stripped 5 bases from V and 10 bases from J, with 15 bases between. The CDR3 sequence is 13 residues long. Germline CDR1 reads LNHNV; CDR2 reads YYDKDF (reference sequence). The CDR3 DNA is TGTGCCACCAGCGGACTCACTGGGGTAGAGCAGTTCTTC. It is translated as CATSGLTGVEQFF.

The rearrangement links TRBV28 to TRBJ2-3; 9 bases agree with TRBD1. The germline V gene has CDR1 MDHEN and CDR2 SYDVKM. The CDR3 spans 14 residues. The V and J ends lost 7 bases and 3 bases, in that order; junction bases with no gene match: 5. The CDR3 here is CASTHRGRTDTQYF. The CDR3 nucleotides are TGTGCCAGCACCCACAGGGGGCGGACAGATACGCAGTATTTT.

This sequence joins TRBV4-3 and TRBJ2-1; TRBD1 agrees at 9 bases. Germline V CDR1 and CDR2: LGHNA, YSLEER. This CDR3 has 19 amino acids. The junction had 13 bases not matched to a gene; V was cut back by 0 bases and J by 4 bases. In nucleotides, the CDR3 is TGCGCCAGCAGCCAAGAACGTGGGTACCGGGACAGGGAATACAATGAGCAGTTCTTC. The encoded protein is CASSQERGYRDREYNEQFF.

The rearrangement uses TRBV29-1 and TRBJ2-3; tentatively, D is TRBD1 (5 bases). Trimming pared 7 bases from V and 3 bases from J, leaving 11 bases between. The germline gives CDR1 SQVTM, CDR2 ANQGSEA. The CDR3 length is 12 residues. CDR3 DNA sequence: TGCAGCGCGCAGGGAAAAACAGATACGCAGTATTTT. Its protein product is CSAQGKTDTQYF.

The chain recombines TRBV20-1 with TRBJ2-1; tentative D call: TRBD1 (5 bases). This CDR3 spans 11 amino acids. Trimming stripped 2 bases from V and 11 bases from J, with 10 bases between. The germline V gene encodes CDR1 DFQATT and CDR2 SNEGSKA (reference sequence). The CDR3 bases are TGCAGTGCTAGATTGGGGCAGAAGCAGTTCTTC. This sequence encodes CSARLGQKQFF.

V usage is TRBV7-8 and J usage is TRBJ1-2, with a weak D call TRBD1 (5 bases). The CDR3 sequence is 19 residues long. Deletions cut 2 bases from V and 3 bases from J, with 25 bases between. Per germline, CDR1 SGHVS and CDR2 FQNEAQ. The CDR3 reads CASSLWIRGGGNWDYGYTF. The CDR3 DNA reads TGTGCCAGCAGCTTATGGATCCGGGGCGGAGGGAATTGGGACTATGGCTACACCTTC.

This clone was observed a single time. V gene TRBV18 combines with J gene TRBJ2-1; 7 bases are a match to TRBD2. The J segment lost 1 base and the V segment lost 3 bases, leaving 12 bases of the junction unmatched. From germline, CDR1 is KGHSH and CDR2 LQKENI. This CDR3 is built from 18 residues. CDR3 region: CASSPLGLVGASYNEQFF. The CDR3 DNA sequence: TGTGCCAGCTCACCCCTCGGACTAGTTGGGGCGTCCTACAATGAGCAGTTCTTC.

The chain joins TRBV13 to TRBJ2-1; possibly TRBD1 for D (6 bases). The CDR3 length is 12 residues. Per the germline V gene, CDR1 is PRHDT and CDR2 is FYEKMQ (reference sequence). The germline V and J ends were trimmed by 4 bases and 7 bases, with 8 bases remaining between them. The CDR3 coding sequence is TGTGCCAGCAGCTCTAGGGGGAATGAGCAGTTCTTC. Its translation is CASSSRGNEQFF.

The chain uses TRBV5-1 and TRBJ2-1, with 13 nucleotides matching TRBD2. After removal of 3 bases from V and 3 bases from J, the junction contained 3 bases not matched to a gene. The V gene's germline CDR1 is SGHRS and CDR2 YFSETQ. The CDR3 runs to 16 residues. The CDR3 DNA reads as TGCGCCAGCAGCTCCGGGACTAGCGGGGTCTACAATGAGCAGTTCTTC. Translation: CASSSGTSGVYNEQFF.

J is TRBJ1-5 and V is TRBV19, with D uncertain. The V gene's germline CDR1 is LNHDA and CDR2 SQIVND (reference sequence). V was shortened by 5 bases and J by 3 bases, with 11 bases between the two germline ends. The CDR3 spans 14 residues. CDR3 in amino acids: CASSFRFDNQPQHF. DNA for the CDR3: TGTGCCAGTAGTTTCCGGTTTGACAATCAGCCCCAGCATTTT.

This chain links TRBV27 with TRBJ2-6; D gene unclear. The CDR3 length is 15 residues. Trimming cost V 5 bases and J 0 bases, with 8 bases left between them. Germline CDR1 reads MNHEY; CDR2 reads SMNVEV (reference sequence). CDR3 region: CASSPETSGANVLTF. The DNA for the CDR3 is TGTGCCAGCAGTCCGGAAACCTCTGGGGCCAACGTCCTGACTTTC. Looking up the rest from reference TRBV27 and TRBJ2-6 gives the full variable domain: EAQVTQNPRYLITVTGKKLTVTCSQNMNHEYMSWYRQDPGLGLRQIYYSMNVEVTDKGDVPEGYKVSRKEKRNFPLILESPSPNQTSLYFCASSPETSGANVLTFGAGSRLTVL.